This T cell receptor (delta chain) emerged from a study of γδ T cells in repeated Plasmodium falciparum infection. Study information: Age- and gender-matched Australian children served as comparison for malaria-exposed Malian children. Donors had four controlled P. falciparum NF54 infections over 644 days.

Vgamma9/Vdelta2+ and Vdelta2-negative gammadelta T cells were flow-sorted from PBMC for bulk sequencing. Notes on the study in general: Malian donors came from one small rural village, predominantly one ethnic group.

Germline-derived CDR1 and CDR2 are GEAIGNYY and EKD. Trimming at V came to 0 bases and at J to 0 bases, leaving 8 bases not matched to a gene. The CDR3 contains 17 residues. TCRdb fed the multiplex PCR reads into CATT to redo clone calling. The sample includes tens of thousands of delta-chain clones, around 1.6% of them seen just once. This clone was found many times. Its target is unknown. This chain connects TRDV2 to TRDJ1, with 8 bases matching TRDD3. Material for sequencing was gamma-delta T cells from blood. The source is a pool of human donors (malaria-infected and uninfected, not separated). CDR3: CACDTLTGGPYTDKLIF. The CDR3 nucleotides read TGTGCCTGTGACACCCTTACTGGGGGCCCGTACACCGATAAACTCATCTTT.